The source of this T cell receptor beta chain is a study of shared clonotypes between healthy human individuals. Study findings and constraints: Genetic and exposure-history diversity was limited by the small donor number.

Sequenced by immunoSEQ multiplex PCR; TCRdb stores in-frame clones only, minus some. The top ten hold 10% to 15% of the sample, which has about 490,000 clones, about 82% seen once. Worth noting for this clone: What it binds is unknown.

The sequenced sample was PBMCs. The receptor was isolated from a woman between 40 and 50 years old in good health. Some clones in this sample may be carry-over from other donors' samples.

The CDR3 reads CASSIQWGARETQYF. The CDR3 DNA is TGTGCCAGTAGTATCCAATGGGGGGCTCGGGAGACCCAGTACTTC. The chain uses TRBV19 and TRBJ2-5; D assignment may be TRBD1 or TRBD2 (6 bases each). The CDR3 runs 15 residues. Trimming cost V 3 bases and J 5 bases, with 16 bases left between them. CDR1 and CDR2 (germline): LNHDA, SQIVND (reference sequence).